This TCR beta chain was captured by sequencing in a study of glioma-infiltrating T cells. Study-level results: CDR3 overlap between tissue and blood was very small. Gliomas, especially low-grade, showed above-expected tissue-blood divergence; non-neoplastic patients showed below.

The CDR3 has 15 residues. In germline, CDR1 is SEHNR, CDR2 FQNEAQ (reference sequence). The iRepertoire nested amplicon-rescue multiplex PCR amplified TCR alpha and beta CDR3s from RNA. Input was 100-400 ng of tissue mRNA or PBMC total RNA. TCRdb reprocessed the multiplex PCR reads via MiXCR and lists one record per CDR3 protein. Among 90,000 to 100,000 distinct CDR3 sequences listed, roughly 37% were seen once. This clonotype has a handful of counts. The antigen is not known. A clone one base away is much larger, so this may be a read error. Sample: glioma tissue, nonneoplastic brain tissue, or PBMCs (not recorded which). The TCR originated in a human donor with low-grade glioma or glioblastoma, undergoing nonglioma brain surgery, or in good health (not recorded which). The chain recombines TRBV7-9 with TRBJ2-7, with 7 bases aligning to TRBD1. With the DNA end fitting TRBJ2-1 better, the J assignment may be wrong. The CDR3 bases are TGTGCCAGCAGCGGCCTAGGGGGCTTGTCCTACGAGCAGTTCTTC. Amino acids: CASSGLGGLSYEQFF.